The 7 T cell receptor beta chains below all came from one sample that was sequenced in a study of breast tumors, draining lymph nodes, adjacent tissues. TCRdb re-analysed the multiplex PCR reads in MiXCR, keeping a single row per CDR3 protein. This sample has some 150,000 distinct CDR3 sequences; about a fifth occur once, and the top ten carry 2.5% to 3%. The lymph nodes were axillary draining lymph nodes from breast cancer patients. The source material was axillary lymph node tissue. The receptors here all came from a female donor with breast cancer. Some clones in this sample may be carry-over from other donors' samples.

This clonotype was seen repeatedly, ten times or more. The chain combines TRBV20-1 with TRBJ2-7; 7 bases are a match to TRBD2. CDR1 and CDR2 (germline): DFQATT, SNEGSKA (reference sequence). The CDR3 totals 14 residues. V trimming: 5 bases; J trimming: 5 bases; junction bases outside the gene matches: 12. DNA of the CDR3: TGCAGTGCTCCCCGGGGAGGGGTCTCGGACGAGCAGTACTTC. Protein: CSAPRGGVSDEQYF.

In regard to this clonotype: This clone may be a read error of a much larger clone one base away. The rearrangement links TRBV20-1 to TRBJ2-1; D may be TRBD1 (5 bases). The germline V gene has CDR1 DFQATT and CDR2 SNEGSKA (reference sequence). There are 16 residues in the CDR3. CDR3 residues: CSATRGHGISYDEQFF. In nucleotides, the CDR3 is TGCAGTGCTACCAGAGGACACGGCATCTCCTACGATGAGCAGTTCTTC.

This chain joins TRBV5-4 and TRBJ1-5, with a possible D match to TRBD1 (5 bases). The length of the CDR3 is 14 residues. Trimming took off 0 bases at V and 7 bases at J, with 11 bases between the two ends. Germline-derived CDR1 and CDR2 are SGHNT and YYREEE (reference sequence). The CDR3 loop is CASSLAGTGQPQHF. Here the CDR3 DNA reads TGTGCCAGCAGCTTGGCGGGGACGGGGCAGCCCCAGCATTTT. The variable domain in full, completed from reference TRBV5-4 and TRBJ1-5, reads ETGVTQSPTHLIKTRGQQVTLRCSSQSGHNTVSWYQQALGQGPQFIFQYYREEENGRGNFPPRFSGLQFPNYSSELNVNALELDDSALYLCASSLAGTGQPQHFGDGTRLSIL.

Notes on this clonotype: Possible read error: a much larger clone is one base away. The gene calls are TRBV6-1 and TRBJ1-6; D is perhaps TRBD1 (5 bases). The CDR3 length is 13 residues. Looked up from germline, CDR1 is MNHNS and CDR2 is SASEGT. The CDR3 DNA follows: TGTGCCAGCAGTGAGGGCGGGGGTTCACCCCCCCACTTT. Translation: CASSEGGGSPPHF.

This clonotype appeared many times. The chain employs TRBV19 and TRBJ1-3; D is unresolved. This CDR3 is 14 amino acids long. Germline V gene data show CDR1 as LNHDA and CDR2 as SQIVND (reference sequence). Deletions cut 7 bases from V and 0 bases from J, with 10 bases between. The CDR3 loop reads CASTLDHSGNTIYF. DNA for the CDR3: TGTGCCAGTACCCTGGATCACTCTGGAAACACCATATATTTT.

Note on this clonotype: This may arise from a read error, as a much more abundant clone is one base away. V usage is TRBV28 and J usage is TRBJ1-3, with no clear D. This CDR3 has 14 residues. CDR1 MDHEN and CDR2 SYDVKM come from the germline V gene. The CDR3 protein is CASSLRVSGNTTYF. As DNA, the CDR3 is TGTGCCAGCAGTTTGCGAGTTTCTGGAAACACCACATATTTT.

In its sample, this clonotype was seen many times. The chain has TRBV12-3 or TRBV12-4 and TRBJ2-7; TRBD2 aligns across 10 bases. V lost 3 bases, J lost 3 bases, and 2 bases stayed unmatched. The CDR3 sequence is 14 residues long. CDR3 bases: TGTGCCAGCAGTTTGGGACTAGCGAGCTACGAGCAGTACTTC. Translating it yields CASSLGLASYEQYF.